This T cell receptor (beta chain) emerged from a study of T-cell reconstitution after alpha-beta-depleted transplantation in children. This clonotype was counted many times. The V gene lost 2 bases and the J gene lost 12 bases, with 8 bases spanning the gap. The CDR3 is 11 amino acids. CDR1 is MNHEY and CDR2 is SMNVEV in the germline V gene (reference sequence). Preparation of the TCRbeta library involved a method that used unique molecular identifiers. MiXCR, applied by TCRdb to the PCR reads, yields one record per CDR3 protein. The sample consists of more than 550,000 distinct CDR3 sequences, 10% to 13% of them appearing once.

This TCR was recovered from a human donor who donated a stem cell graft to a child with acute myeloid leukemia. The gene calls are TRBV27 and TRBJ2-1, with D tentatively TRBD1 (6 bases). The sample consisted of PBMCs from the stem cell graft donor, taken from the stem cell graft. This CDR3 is CASSLGGGQFF. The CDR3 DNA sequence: TGTGCCAGCAGTTTAGGGGGCGGGCAGTTCTTC.